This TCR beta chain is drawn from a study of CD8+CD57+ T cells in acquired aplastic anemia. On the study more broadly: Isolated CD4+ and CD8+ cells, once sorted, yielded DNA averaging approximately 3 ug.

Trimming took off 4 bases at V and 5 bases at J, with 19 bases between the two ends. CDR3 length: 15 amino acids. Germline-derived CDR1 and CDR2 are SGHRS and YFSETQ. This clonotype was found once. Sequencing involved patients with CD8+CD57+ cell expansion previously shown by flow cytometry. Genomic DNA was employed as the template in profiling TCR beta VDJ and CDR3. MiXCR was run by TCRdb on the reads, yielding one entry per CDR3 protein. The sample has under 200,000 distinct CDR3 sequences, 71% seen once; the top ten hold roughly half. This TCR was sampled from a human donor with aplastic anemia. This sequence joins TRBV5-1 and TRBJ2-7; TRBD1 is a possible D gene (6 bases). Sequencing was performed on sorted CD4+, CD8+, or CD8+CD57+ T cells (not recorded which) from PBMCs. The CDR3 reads CASSIGQTSAHEQYF. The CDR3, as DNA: TGCGCCAGCAGCATAGGACAGACCTCTGCACACGAGCAGTACTTC.